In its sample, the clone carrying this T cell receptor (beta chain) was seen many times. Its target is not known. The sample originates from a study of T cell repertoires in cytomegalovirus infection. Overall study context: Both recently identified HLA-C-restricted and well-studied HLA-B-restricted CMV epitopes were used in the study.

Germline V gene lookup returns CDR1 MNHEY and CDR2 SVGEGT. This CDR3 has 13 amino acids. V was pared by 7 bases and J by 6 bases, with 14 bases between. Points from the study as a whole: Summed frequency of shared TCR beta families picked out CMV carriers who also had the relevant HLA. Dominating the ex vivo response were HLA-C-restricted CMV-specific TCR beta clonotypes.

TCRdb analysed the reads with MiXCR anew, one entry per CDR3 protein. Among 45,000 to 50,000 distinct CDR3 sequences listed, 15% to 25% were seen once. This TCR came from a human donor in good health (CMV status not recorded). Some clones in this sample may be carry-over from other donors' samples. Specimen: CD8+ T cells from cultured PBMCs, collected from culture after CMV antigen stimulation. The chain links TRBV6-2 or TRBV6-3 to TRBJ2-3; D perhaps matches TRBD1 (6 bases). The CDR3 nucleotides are TGTGCCAGCACCGGACAGATTCTTGATACGCAGTATTTT. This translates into CASTGQILDTQYF.